A selection of T cell receptor beta chains follows, all from one sample in a study of regulatory T cells in long-lasting Graves disease. TCRdb called the multiplex PCR reads again in MiXCR, with one record for every CDR3 protein. This sample has around 500,000 distinct CDR3 sequences; more than 10% occur once, and the top ten carry roughly 8.9%. Separately, the same data were catalogued under a study of T cells in Graves' hyperthyroidism and ophthalmopathy.

The material sequenced was peripheral blood mononuclear cells (PBMCs), taken at new diagnosis, from a patient treated with antithyroid drugs. The receptors originated from a woman in her thirties with Graves disease. CDR3s include the opening cysteine and the closing phenylalanine or tryptophan. A D gene is named only where the DNA matches it firmly. Size is omitted from some rows. Given values are once, few, many or a class for expanded clones.

D: .; J: TRBJ2-7; size: many; length: 14; V: TRBV30; DNA: TGTGCCTGGGACGGAGACAGGTTCGGGGACGAGCAGTACTTC; CDR3: CAWDGDRFGDEQYF
D: TRBD2; J: TRBJ2-2; size: many; length: 15; V: TRBV30; DNA: TGTGCCTGGGGACGGGGACTAGCGAACACCGGGGAGCTGTTTTTT; CDR3: CAWGRGLANTGELFF
D: TRBD1; J: TRBJ1-1; size: few; length: 17; V: TRBV6-1; DNA: TGTGCCAGCAGCCCAAACTCGGGGACAGCCTCTCTCACTGAAGCTTTCTTT; CDR3: CASSPNSGTASLTEAFF
D: TRBD2; J: TRBJ2-5; size: .; length: 13; V: TRBV28; DNA: TGTGCCAGCACAACTAGCGGGAGTGAGACCCAGTACTTC; CDR3: CASTTSGSETQYF
D: .; J: TRBJ1-6; size: .; length: 16; V: TRBV19; DNA: TGTGCCAGTAGTATGAAAGTCAGCTCCTATAATTCACCCCTCCACTTT; CDR3: CASSMKVSSYNSPLHF
D: TRBD2; J: TRBJ2-7; size: many; length: 16; V: TRBV10-3; DNA: TGTGCCATCAGTGAGACGTTTAGCGGGATAGTCAACGAGCAGTACTTC; CDR3: CAISETFSGIVNEQYF
D: .; J: TRBJ2-2; size: many; length: 15; V: TRBV12-3/TRBV12-4; DNA: TGTGCCAGCAGTTCGTGGGGGGCCGACACCGGGGAGCTGTTTTTT; CDR3: CASSSWGADTGELFF
D: .; J: TRBJ2-1; size: .; length: 11; V: TRBV20-1; DNA: TGCAGTGCTAGAGACAGGGTAGGGCAGTTCTTC; CDR3: CSARDRVGQFF
D: TRBD1; J: TRBJ2-2; size: many; length: 14; V: TRBV6-1; DNA: TGTGCCAGCAGTGTGACAGGGGAGGTCGGGGAGCTGTTTTTT; CDR3: CASSVTGEVGELFF
D: .; J: TRBJ1-1; size: many; length: 17; V: TRBV11-2; DNA: TGTGCCAGCAGCTTAGGGGACCGCTTCAGACCGAGCACTGAAGCTTTCTTT; CDR3: CASSLGDRFRPSTEAFF
D: .; J: TRBJ1-5; size: many; length: 14; V: TRBV20-1; DNA: TGCAGTGCTAGCCCCACAGGGTTCCTAGAGCCCCAGCATTTT; CDR3: CSASPTGFLEPQHF
D: TRBD1; J: TRBJ2-1; size: many; length: 16; V: TRBV28; DNA: TGTGCCAGCAGCTCCGCCAGGGGGCTATGGGTGAATGAGCAGTTCTTC; CDR3: CASSSARGLWVNEQFF
D: .; J: TRBJ2-5; size: many; length: 14; V: TRBV2; DNA: TGTGCCAGCAGTGGGGACCAGGGTCAAGAGACCCAGTACTTC; CDR3: CASSGDQGQETQYF
D: TRBD1; J: TRBJ2-3; size: .; length: 15; V: TRBV28; DNA: TGTGCCAGCAGTTTCGGGACAGGGCGCGGAGATACGCAGTATTTT; CDR3: CASSFGTGRGDTQYF
D: .; J: TRBJ2-1; size: many; length: 12; V: TRBV29-1; DNA: TGCAGCGTTGGACCATTAGTCGATGAGCAGTTCTTC; CDR3: CSVGPLVDEQFF
D: .; J: TRBJ1-4; size: many; length: 15; V: TRBV9; DNA: TGTGCCAGCAGCGTATCCTCAGATAAGGGAGGAAAACTGTTTTTT; CDR3: CASSVSSDKGGKLFF
D: .; J: TRBJ1-3; size: few; length: 12; V: TRBV28; DNA: TGTGCCAGCCGGGACACAAAAAACACCATATATTTT; CDR3: CASRDTKNTIYF
D: TRBD2; J: TRBJ2-5; size: many; length: 14; V: TRBV20-1; DNA: TGCAGTGCGTTGACTAGCGGGAGACAAGAGACCCAGTACTTC; CDR3: CSALTSGRQETQYF
D: .; J: TRBJ2-2; size: many; length: 14; V: TRBV3-1; DNA: TGTGCCAGCAGCCCTCCCGTGAACACCGGGGAGCTGTTTTTT; CDR3: CASSPPVNTGELFF
D: .; J: TRBJ1-2; size: many; length: 14; V: TRBV30; DNA: TGTGCCTGGAGTGTACTTCCCAACTTGGACGGCTACACCTTC; CDR3: CAWSVLPNLDGYTF
D: .; J: TRBJ1-2; size: medium-sized; length: 16; V: TRBV18; DNA: TGTGCCAGCTCACCTTTTGGGAGGAGAGCTAACTATGGCTACACCTTC; CDR3: CASSPFGRRANYGYTF
D: .; J: TRBJ1-1; size: many; length: 14; V: TRBV11-3; DNA: TGTGCCAGCAGCTTACCAGGGGAGAACACTGAAGCTTTCTTT; CDR3: CASSLPGENTEAFF
D: .; J: TRBJ1-4; size: many; length: 13; V: TRBV15; DNA: TGTGCCACCAGCGGGTACGTTAATGAAAAACTGTTTTTT; CDR3: CATSGYVNEKLFF
D: TRBD1; J: TRBJ1-2; size: .; length: 14; V: TRBV7-2; DNA: TGTGCCAGCAGCTTACAATGGACAGGGTACGGCTACACCTTC; CDR3: CASSLQWTGYGYTF
D: TRBD1; J: TRBJ1-1; size: .; length: 16; V: TRBV4-2; DNA: TGTGCCAGCAGCCACCGGACAGGGAAAGTGAACACTGAAGCTTTCTTT; CDR3: CASSHRTGKVNTEAFF
D: .; J: TRBJ1-2; size: many; length: 14; V: TRBV2; DNA: TGTGCCAGCAGTGAAATGGGCAGGGAGCAAGGCTACACCTTC; CDR3: CASSEMGREQGYTF
D: .; J: TRBJ2-1; size: few; length: 13; V: TRBV19; DNA: TGTGCCAGTAGTATGAGGATCCACAATGAGCAGTTCTTC; CDR3: CASSMRIHNEQFF
D: .; J: TRBJ1-1; size: many; length: 13; V: TRBV7-2; DNA: TGTGCCAGCAGCTTAAGGATGAACACTGAAGCTTTCTTT; CDR3: CASSLRMNTEAFF
D: TRBD1; J: TRBJ2-3; size: .; length: 14; V: TRBV19; DNA: TGTGCCAGTGTGGACAGGGGGGGCACAGATACGCAGTATTTT; CDR3: CASVDRGGTDTQYF
D: .; J: TRBJ1-2; size: many; length: 15; V: TRBV2; DNA: TGTGCCAGCATGTTGGATCAGGCGAGGGGCTATGGCTACACCTTC; CDR3: CASMLDQARGYGYTF
D: .; J: TRBJ2-1; size: .; length: 14; V: TRBV9; DNA: TGTGCCAGCAGCGTAGCCCCATACAACAATGAGCAGTTCTTC; CDR3: CASSVAPYNNEQFF